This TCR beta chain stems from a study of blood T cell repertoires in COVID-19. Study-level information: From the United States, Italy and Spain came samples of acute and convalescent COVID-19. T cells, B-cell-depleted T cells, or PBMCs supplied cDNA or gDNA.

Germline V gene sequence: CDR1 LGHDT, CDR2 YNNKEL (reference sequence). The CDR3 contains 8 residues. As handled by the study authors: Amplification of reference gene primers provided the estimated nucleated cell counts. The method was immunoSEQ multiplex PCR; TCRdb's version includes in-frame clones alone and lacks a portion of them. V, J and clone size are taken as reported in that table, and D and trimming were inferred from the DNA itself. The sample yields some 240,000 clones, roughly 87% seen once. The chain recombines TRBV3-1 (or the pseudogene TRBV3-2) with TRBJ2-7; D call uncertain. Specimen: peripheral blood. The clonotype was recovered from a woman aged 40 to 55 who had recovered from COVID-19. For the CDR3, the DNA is TGTGGAGGTGTCGAGCAGTACGTC. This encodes CGGVEQYV.